This TCR beta chain was found in a study of cytomegalovirus exposure and HLA in healthy donors. Across the whole study: Falling in the Caucasian-associated ancestry cluster were 81% of approximately 410 genotyped donors.

The PCR used 60 Vbeta and 13 Jbeta primers. TCRdb's copy holds only in-frame clones and misses some; the assay was immunoSEQ multiplex PCR. The sample has 150,000 to 200,000 clones; over 70% are singletons. Overall study results and limits: An apparent linkage of common viral pathogens to several of the most significant clusters emerged in a later analysis. Reported results showed that the classifier diagnosed cytomegalovirus status with high specificity and sensitivity.

Each donor was nominally healthy when sampled (though unrecorded immune exposures were likely). Per the germline V gene, CDR1 is SQVTM and CDR2 is ANQGSEA. This CDR3 region has 14 residues. V lost 0 bases to trimming and J lost 8 bases; unmatched junction nucleotides: 4. A note on this clone: What it binds is not known.

V usage is TRBV29-1 and J usage is TRBJ2-7; 13 bases align to TRBD2. The material sequenced was PBMCs. This clonotype was obtained from a female donor in good health and CMV-seronegative. This CDR3 is CSVEDGLAGVQQYF. The DNA of the CDR3 is TGCAGCGTTGAAGACGGACTAGCGGGAGTACAGCAGTACTTC.